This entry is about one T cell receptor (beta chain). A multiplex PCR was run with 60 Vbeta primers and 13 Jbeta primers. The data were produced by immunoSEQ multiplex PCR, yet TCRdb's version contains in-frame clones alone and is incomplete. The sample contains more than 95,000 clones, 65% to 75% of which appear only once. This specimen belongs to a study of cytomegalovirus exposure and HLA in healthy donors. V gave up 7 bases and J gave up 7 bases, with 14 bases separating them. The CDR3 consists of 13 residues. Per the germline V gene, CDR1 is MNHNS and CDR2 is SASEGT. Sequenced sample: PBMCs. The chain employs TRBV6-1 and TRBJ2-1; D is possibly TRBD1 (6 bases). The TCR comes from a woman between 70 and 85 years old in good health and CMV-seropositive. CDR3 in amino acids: CASNQQGRNEQFF. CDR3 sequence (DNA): TGTGCCAGCAATCAACAGGGACGAAATGAGCAGTTCTTC.